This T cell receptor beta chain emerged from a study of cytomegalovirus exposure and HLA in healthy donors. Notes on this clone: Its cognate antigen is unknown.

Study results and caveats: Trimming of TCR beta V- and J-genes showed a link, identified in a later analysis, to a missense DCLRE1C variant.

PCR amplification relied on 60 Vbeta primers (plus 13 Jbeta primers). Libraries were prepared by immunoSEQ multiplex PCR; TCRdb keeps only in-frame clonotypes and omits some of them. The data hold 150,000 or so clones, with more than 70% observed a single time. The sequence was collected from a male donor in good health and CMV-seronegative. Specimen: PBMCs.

The CDR3 spells CASSWYGGGGGNTIYF. In DNA form, the CDR3 reads TGTGCCAGCAGCTGGTACGGCGGGGGCGGCGGAAACACCATATATTTT. The V call is TRBV7-2, the J call TRBJ1-3; a weak D match, TRBD1 (6 bases). This CDR3 region has 16 residues. V was pared by 4 bases and J by 4 bases, with 17 bases between. Germline V lookup: CDR1 SGHTA, CDR2 FQGNSA.